One T cell receptor beta chain is described in this entry. Its target is unknown. The record originates from a study of blood T cells in healthy people across ages. CDR1 and CDR2 (germline): MNHNS, SASEGT. The CDR3 covers 17 residues. The V segment lost 6 bases and the J segment 4 bases; nucleotides outside the gene matches: 9. Next came a second PCR, run for about 7 to 11 cycles, which used a sample-barcoded 5' primer along with a J-beta primer mix. One entry per CDR3 protein results from TCRdb running MiXCR on the 5' RACE reads. The repertoire holds 550,000 to 800,000 distinct CDR3 sequences, with roughly 21% as singletons. Overall study results and limits: Roughly linear age-related decline in beta diversity appeared, significant by age about 40.

What was sequenced was blood. The receptor was isolated from a man aged 65 to 85 in good health. The chain recombines TRBV6-1 with TRBJ2-1, with 13 bases identical to TRBD2. CDR3 protein: CASSPRTSGGTYNEQFF. The CDR3 region has the DNA TGTGCCAGCAGCCCCCGGACTAGCGGGGGAACATACAATGAGCAGTTCTTC.